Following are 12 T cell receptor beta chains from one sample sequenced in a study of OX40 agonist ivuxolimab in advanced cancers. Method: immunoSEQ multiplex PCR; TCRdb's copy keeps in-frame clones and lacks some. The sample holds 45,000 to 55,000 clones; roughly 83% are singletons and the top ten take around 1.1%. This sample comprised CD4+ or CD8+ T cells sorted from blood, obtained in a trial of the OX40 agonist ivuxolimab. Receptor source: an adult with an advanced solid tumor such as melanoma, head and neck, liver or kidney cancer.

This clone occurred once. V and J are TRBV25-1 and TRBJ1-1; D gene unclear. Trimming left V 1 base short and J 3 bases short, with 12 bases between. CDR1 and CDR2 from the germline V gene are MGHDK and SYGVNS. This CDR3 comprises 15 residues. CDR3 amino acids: CASSESLVADTEAFF. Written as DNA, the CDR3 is TGTGCCAGCAGTGAATCACTAGTGGCGGACACTGAAGCTTTCTTT.

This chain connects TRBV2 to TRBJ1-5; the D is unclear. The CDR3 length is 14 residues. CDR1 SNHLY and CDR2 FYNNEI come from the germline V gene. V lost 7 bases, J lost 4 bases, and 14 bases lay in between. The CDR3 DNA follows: TGTGCCAGCAATCTGCTACAGAGTAATCAGCCCCAGCATTTT. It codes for CASNLLQSNQPQHF.

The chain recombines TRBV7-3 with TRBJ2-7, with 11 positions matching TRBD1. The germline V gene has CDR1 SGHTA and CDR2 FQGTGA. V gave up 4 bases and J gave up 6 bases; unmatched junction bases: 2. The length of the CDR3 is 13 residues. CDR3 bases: TGTGCCAGCAGCTGGGACAGGGGGAGCGAGCAGTACTTC. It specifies CASSWDRGSEQYF.

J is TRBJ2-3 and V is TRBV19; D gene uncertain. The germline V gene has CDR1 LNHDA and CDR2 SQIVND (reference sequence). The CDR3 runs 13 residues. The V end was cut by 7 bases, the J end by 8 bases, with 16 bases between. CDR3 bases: TGTGCCAGTACCCCGTTTGGGCTCACTACGCAGTATTTT. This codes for CASTPFGLTTQYF.

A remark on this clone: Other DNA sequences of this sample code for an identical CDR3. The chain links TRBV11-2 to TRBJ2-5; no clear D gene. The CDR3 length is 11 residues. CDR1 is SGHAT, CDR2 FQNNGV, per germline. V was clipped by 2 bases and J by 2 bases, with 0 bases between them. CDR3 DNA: TGTGCCAGCAGCTTACAAGAGACCCAGTACTTC. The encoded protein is CASSLQETQYF.

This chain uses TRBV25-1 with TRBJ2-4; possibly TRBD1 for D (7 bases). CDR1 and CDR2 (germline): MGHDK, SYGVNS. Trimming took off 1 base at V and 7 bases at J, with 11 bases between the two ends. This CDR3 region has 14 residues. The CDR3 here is CASSELAGGNIQYF. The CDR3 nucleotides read TGTGCCAGCAGTGAATTGGCAGGGGGGAACATTCAGTACTTC.

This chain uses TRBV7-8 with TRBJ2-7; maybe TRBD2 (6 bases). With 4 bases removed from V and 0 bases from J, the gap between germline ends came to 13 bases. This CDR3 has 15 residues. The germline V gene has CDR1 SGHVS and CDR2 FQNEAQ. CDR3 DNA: TGTGCCAGCAGCTCCCGGGTCGGGAGCTCCTACGAGCAGTACTTC. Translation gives CASSSRVGSSYEQYF.

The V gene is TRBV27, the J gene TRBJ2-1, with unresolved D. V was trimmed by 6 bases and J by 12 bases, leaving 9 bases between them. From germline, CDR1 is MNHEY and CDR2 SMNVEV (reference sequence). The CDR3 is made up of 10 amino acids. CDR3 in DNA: TGTGCCAGCAGATCGGAGTGGCAGTTCTTC. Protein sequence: CASRSEWQFF.

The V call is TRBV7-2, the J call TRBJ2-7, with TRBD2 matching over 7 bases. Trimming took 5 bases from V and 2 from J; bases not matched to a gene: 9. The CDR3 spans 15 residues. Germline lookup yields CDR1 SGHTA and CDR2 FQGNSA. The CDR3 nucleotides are TGTGCCAGCAGCCTCGGGGCTAGCGGACCCTACGAGCAGTACTTC. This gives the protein CASSLGASGPYEQYF.

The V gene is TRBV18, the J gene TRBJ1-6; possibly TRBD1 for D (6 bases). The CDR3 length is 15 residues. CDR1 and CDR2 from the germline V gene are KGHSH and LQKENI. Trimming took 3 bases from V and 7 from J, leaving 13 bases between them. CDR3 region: CASSPADSYNSPLHF. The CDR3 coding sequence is TGTGCCAGCTCACCGGCGGACAGTTACAATTCACCCCTCCACTTT.

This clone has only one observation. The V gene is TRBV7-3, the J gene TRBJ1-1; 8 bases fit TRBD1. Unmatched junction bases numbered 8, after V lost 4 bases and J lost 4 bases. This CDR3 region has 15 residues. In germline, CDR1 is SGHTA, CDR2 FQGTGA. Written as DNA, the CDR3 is TGTGCCAGCAGCTCCGGACAGGGTGAGAGCACTGAAGCTTTCTTT. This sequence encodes CASSSGQGESTEAFF.

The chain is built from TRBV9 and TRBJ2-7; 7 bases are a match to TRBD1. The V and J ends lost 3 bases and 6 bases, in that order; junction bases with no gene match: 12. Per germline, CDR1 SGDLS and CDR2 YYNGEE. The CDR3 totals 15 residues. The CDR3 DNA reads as TGTGCCAGCAGCGCGATAGGGGGCTCCATGGTCGAGCAGTACTTC. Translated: CASSAIGGSMVEQYF.